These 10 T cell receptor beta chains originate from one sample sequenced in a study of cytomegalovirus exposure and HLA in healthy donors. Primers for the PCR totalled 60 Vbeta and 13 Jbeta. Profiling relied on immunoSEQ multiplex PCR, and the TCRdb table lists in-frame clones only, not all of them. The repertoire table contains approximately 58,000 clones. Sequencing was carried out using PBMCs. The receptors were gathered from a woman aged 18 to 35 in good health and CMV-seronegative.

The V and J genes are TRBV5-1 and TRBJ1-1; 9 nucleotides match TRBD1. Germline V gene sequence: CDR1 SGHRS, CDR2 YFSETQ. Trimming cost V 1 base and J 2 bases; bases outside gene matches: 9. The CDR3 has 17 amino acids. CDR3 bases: TGCGCCAGCAGCTTGCTGGGACAGGGTTCCCTCAACACTGAAGCTTTCTTT. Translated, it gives CASSLLGQGSLNTEAFF.

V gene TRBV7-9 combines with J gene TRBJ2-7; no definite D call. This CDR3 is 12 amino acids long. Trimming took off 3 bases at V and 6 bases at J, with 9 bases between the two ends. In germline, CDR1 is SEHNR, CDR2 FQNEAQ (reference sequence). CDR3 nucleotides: TGTGCCAGCAGCTTGTCCGTCTCCGAGCAGTACTTC. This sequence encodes CASSLSVSEQYF.

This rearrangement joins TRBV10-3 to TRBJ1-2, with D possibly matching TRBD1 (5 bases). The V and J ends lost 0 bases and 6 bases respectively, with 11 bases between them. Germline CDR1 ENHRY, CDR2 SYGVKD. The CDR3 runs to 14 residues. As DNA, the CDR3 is TGTGCCATCAGTGAGTCTCGGGGGATCGATGGCTACACCTTC. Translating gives CAISESRGIDGYTF.

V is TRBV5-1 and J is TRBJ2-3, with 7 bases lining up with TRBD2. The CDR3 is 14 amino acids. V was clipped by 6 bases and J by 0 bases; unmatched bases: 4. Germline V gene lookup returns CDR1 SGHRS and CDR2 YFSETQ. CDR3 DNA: TGCGCCAGCACCGAACTAGCGAGCACAGATACGCAGTATTTT. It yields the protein CASTELASTDTQYF.

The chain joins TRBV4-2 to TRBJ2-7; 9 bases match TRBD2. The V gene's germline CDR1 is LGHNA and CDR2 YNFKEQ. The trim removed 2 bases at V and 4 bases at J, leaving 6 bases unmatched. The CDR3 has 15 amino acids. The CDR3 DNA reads TGTGCCAGCAGCCAAACGGGGCGGGAGGGGTACGAGCAGTACTTC. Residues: CASSQTGREGYEQYF.

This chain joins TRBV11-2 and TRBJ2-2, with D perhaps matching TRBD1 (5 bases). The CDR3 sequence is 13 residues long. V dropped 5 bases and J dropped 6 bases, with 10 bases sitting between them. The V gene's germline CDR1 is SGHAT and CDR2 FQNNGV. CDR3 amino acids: CASSEGAAGELFF. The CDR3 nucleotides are TGTGCCAGCAGCGAAGGGGCTGCCGGGGAGCTGTTTTTT.

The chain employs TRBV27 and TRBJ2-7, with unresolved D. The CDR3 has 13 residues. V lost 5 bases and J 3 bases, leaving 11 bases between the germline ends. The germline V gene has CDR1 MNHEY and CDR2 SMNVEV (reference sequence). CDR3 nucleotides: TGTGCCAGCAGTCTACAGAAAAACTACGAGCAGTACTTC. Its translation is CASSLQKNYEQYF.

The CDR3 spells CASSLSGTGNMNTEAFF. The CDR3 DNA reads TGCGCCAGCAGCCTGTCCGGGACAGGAAACATGAACACTGAAGCTTTCTTT. This chain joins TRBV4-1 and TRBJ1-1, with TRBD1 identical over 8 bases. The CDR3 extends over 17 amino acids. After removal of 4 bases from V and 0 bases from J, the junction contained 10 bases not matched to a gene. Per germline, CDR1 MGHRA and CDR2 YSYEKL.

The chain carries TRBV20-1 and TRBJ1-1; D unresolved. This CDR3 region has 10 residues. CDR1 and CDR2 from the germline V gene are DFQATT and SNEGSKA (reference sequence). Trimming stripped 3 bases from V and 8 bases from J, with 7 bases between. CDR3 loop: CSASRLEAFF. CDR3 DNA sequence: TGCAGTGCTAGTCGACTAGAAGCTTTCTTT.

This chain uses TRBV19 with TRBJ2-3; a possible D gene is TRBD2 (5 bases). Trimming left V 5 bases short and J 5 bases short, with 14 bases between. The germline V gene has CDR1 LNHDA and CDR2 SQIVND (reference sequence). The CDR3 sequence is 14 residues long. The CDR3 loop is CASSLGGARDTQYF. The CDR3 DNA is TGTGCCAGTAGTTTAGGAGGCGCTCGAGATACGCAGTATTTT.